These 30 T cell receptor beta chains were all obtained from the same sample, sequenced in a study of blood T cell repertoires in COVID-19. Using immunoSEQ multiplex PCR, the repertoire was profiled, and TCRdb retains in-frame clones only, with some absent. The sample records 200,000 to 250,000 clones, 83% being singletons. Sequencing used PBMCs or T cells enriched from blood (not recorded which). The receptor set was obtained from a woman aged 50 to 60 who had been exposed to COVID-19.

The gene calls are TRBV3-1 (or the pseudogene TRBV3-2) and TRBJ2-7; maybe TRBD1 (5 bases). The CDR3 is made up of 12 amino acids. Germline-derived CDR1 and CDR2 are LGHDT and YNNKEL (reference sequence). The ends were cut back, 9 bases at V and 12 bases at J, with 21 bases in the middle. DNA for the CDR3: TGTGCCAGTAGAGACAGCCAACTCCTTTGGTACTTC. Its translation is CASRDSQLLWYF.

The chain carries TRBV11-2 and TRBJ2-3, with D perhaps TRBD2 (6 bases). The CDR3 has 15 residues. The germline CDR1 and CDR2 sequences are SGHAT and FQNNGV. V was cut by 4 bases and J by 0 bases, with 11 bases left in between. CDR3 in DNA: TGTGCCAGCAGCTCCACTAGCCCTAGCACAGATACGCAGTATTTT. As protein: CASSSTSPSTDTQYF.

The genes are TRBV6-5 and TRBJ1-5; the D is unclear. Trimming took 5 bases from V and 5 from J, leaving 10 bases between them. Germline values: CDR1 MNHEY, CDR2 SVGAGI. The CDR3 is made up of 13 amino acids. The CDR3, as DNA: TGTGCCAGCAGTCTCGAACGAGATCAGCCCCAGCATTTT. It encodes CASSLERDQPQHF.

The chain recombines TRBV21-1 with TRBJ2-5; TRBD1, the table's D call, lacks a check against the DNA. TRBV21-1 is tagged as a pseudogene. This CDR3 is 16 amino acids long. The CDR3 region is CASSKARTGFRETQYF. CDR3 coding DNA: TGTGCCAGCAGCAAAGCGCGGACAGGGTTTCGAGAGACCCAGTACTTC.

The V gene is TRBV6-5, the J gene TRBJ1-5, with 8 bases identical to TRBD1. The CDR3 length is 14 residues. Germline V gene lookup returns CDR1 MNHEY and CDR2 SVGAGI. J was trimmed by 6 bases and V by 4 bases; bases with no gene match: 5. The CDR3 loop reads CASSSTGDSQPQHF. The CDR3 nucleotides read TGTGCCAGCAGTTCGACAGGGGACAGTCAGCCCCAGCATTTT.

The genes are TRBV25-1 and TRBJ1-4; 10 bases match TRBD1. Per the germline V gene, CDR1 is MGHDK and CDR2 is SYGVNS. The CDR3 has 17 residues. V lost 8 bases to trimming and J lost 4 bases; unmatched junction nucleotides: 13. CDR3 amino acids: CASAKTGGVWGNEKLFF. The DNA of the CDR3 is TGTGCCAGCGCGAAGACAGGGGGCGTTTGGGGTAATGAAAAACTGTTTTTT.

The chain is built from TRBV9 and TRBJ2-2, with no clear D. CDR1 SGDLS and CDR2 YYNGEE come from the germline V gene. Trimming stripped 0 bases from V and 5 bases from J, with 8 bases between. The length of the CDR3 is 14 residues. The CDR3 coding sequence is TGTGCCAGCAGCGTAGGTGTGGAGACCGGGGAGCTGTTTTTT. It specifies CASSVGVETGELFF.

The CDR3 loop is CASSAGRGGPNEQFF. The CDR3 nucleotides are TGTGCCAGCAGCGCAGGGCGGGGGGGCCCCAATGAGCAGTTCTTC. The rearrangement joins TRBV11-2 to TRBJ2-1; 9 bases are a match to TRBD2. This CDR3 spans 15 amino acids. The junction had 8 bases not matched to a gene; V was cut back by 5 bases and J by 6 bases. The germline CDR1 and CDR2 sequences are SGHAT and FQNNGV.

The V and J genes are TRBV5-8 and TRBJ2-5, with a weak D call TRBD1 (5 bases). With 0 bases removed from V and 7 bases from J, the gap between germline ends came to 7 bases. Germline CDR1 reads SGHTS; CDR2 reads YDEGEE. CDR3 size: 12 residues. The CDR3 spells CASSLAQGTQYF. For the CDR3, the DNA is TGTGCCAGCAGCTTGGCCCAGGGGACCCAGTACTTC.

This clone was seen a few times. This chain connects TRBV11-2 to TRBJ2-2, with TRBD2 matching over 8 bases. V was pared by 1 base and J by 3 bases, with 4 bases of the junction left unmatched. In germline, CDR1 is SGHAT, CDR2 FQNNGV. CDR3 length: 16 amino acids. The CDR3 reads CASSLVRGGHTGELFF. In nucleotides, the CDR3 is TGTGCCAGCAGCTTAGTTCGGGGGGGCCACACCGGGGAGCTGTTTTTT.

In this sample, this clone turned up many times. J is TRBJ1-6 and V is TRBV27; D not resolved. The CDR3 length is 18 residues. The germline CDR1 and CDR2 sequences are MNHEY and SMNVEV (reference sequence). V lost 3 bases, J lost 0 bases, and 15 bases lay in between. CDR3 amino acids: CASSFSLSGSSYNSPLHF. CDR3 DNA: TGTGCCAGCAGTTTTTCCCTGAGCGGGAGCTCCTATAATTCACCCCTCCACTTT.

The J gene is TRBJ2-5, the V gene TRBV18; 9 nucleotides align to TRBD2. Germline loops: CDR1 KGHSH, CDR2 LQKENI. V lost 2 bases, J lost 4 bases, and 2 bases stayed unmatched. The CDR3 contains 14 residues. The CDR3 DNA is TGTGCCAGCTCACCAACGACTAGCGGAGAGACCCAGTACTTC. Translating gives CASSPTTSGETQYF.

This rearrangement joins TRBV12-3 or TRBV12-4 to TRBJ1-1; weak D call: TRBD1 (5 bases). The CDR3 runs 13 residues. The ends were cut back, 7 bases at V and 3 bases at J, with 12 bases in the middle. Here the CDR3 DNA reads TGTGCCAGCAAAGAGGGGAGGGACACTGAAGCTTTCTTT. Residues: CASKEGRDTEAFF.

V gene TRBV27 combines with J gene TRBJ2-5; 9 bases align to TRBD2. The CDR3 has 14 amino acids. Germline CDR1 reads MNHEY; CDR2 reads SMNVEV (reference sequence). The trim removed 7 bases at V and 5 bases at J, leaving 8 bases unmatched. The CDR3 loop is CASKLAGGPETQYF. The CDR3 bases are TGTGCCAGCAAGCTGGCGGGGGGGCCGGAGACCCAGTACTTC.

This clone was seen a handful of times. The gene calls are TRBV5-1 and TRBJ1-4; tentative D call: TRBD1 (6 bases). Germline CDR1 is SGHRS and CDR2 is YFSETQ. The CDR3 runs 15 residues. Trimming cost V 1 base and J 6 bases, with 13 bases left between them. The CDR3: CASSLRANRDEKLFF. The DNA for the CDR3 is TGCGCCAGCAGCTTGCGGGCTAACAGGGATGAAAAACTGTTTTTT.

CDR3 DNA sequence: TGTGCCATCTGGGAGGGAGGGAATCAGCCCCAGCATTTT. It encodes CAIWEGGNQPQHF. The chain links TRBV10-3 to TRBJ1-5; D gene uncertain. CDR1 is ENHRY, CDR2 SYGVKD, per germline. V lost 8 bases to trimming and J lost 4 bases, with 12 bases between them. This CDR3 spans 13 amino acids.

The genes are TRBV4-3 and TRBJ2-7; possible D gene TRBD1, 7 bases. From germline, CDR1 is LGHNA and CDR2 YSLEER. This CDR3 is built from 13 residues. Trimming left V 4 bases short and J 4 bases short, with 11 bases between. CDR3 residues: CASSRGTEYEQYF. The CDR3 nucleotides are TGCGCCAGCAGCCGCGGGACAGAGTACGAGCAGTACTTC.

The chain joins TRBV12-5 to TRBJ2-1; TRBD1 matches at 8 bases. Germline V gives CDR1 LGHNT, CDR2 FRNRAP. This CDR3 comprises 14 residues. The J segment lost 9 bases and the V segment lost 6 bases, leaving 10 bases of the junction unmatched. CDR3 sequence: CASGGQGKRIEQFF. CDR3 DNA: TGTGCTAGTGGCGGACAGGGAAAACGGATTGAGCAGTTCTTC.

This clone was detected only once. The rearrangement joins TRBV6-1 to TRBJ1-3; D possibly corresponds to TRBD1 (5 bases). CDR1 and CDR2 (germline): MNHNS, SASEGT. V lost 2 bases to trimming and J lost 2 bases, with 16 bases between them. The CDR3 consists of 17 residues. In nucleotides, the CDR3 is TGTGCCAGCAGTGAATTGCCAGACAGTTTTGCTGGAAACACCATATATTTT. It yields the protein CASSELPDSFAGNTIYF.

The CDR3 DNA follows: TGTGCCTCTGGGCTAGCGGGGGCTCAAGAGACCCAGTACTTC. Protein sequence: CASGLAGAQETQYF. This sequence joins TRBV7-2 and TRBJ2-5; 10 bases align to TRBD2. Looked up from germline, CDR1 is SGHTA and CDR2 is FQGNSA. V shed 11 bases, J shed 2 bases, and the junction held 8 bases outside the gene matches. This CDR3 is 14 amino acids long.

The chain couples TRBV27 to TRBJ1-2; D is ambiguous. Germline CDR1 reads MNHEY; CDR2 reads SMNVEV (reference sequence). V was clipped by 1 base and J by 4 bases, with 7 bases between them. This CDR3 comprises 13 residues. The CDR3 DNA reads TGTGCCAGCAGTTTATTGGCCGTCTATGGCTACACCTTC. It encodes CASSLLAVYGYTF.

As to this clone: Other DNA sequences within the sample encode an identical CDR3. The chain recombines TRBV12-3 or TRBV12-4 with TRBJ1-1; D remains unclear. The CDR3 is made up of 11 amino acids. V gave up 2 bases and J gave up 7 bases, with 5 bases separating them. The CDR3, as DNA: TGTGCCAGCAGTTTACGGTATGAAGCTTTCTTT. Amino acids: CASSLRYEAFF.

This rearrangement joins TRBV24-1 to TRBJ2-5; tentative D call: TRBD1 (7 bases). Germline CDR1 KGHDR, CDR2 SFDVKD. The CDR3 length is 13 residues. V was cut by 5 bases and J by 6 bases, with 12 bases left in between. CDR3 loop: CATSAGGTKTQYF. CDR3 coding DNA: TGTGCCACCAGTGCAGGGGGGACGAAGACCCAGTACTTC.

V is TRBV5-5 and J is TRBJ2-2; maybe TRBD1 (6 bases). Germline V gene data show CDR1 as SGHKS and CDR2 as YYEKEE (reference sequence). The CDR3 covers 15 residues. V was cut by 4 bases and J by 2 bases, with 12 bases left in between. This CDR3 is CASSVQGVNTGELFF. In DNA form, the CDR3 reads TGTGCCAGCAGCGTACAGGGTGTAAACACCGGGGAGCTGTTTTTT.

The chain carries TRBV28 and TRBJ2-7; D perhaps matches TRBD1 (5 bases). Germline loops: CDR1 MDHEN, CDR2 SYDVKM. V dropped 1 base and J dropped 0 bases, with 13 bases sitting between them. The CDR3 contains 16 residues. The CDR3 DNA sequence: TGTGCCAGCAGTTTATCTCTCCAGGGAAGCTCCTACGAGCAGTACTTC. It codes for CASSLSLQGSSYEQYF.

CDR3 nucleotide sequence: TGTGCCAGCAGCTTCCTCAGGGGCGGGGGAGATACGCAGTATTTT. This translates into CASSFLRGGGDTQYF. The J gene is TRBJ2-3, the V gene TRBV11-2; perhaps TRBD2 as D (7 bases). The CDR3 is 15 residues long. Per germline, CDR1 SGHAT and CDR2 FQNNGV. Trimming removed 3 bases from V and 5 bases from J, with 15 bases in between.

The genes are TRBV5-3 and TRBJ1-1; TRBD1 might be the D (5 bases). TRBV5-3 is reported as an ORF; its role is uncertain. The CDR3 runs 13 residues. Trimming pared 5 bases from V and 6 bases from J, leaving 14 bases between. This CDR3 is CARRFRVGPEAFF. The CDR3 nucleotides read TGTGCCAGAAGATTCAGGGTGGGTCCTGAAGCTTTCTTT.

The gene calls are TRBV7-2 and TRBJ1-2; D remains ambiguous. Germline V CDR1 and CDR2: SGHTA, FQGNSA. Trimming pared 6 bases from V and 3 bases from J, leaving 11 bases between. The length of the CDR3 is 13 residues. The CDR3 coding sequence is TGTGCCAGCAGTTCTAGCGTTTACTATGGCTACACCTTC. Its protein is CASSSSVYYGYTF.

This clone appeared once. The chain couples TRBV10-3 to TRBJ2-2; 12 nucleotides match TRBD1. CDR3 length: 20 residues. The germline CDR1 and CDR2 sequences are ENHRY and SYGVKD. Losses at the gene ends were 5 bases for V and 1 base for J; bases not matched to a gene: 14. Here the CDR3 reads CAISSPPGQGAFLNTGELFF. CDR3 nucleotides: TGTGCCATCAGTTCCCCCCCGGGACAGGGGGCTTTCTTGAACACCGGGGAGCTGTTTTTT.

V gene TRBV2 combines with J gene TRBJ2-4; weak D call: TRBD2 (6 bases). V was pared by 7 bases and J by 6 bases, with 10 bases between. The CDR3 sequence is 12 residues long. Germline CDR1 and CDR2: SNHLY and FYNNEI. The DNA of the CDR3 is TGTGCCAGCATTCCCGGGGGAAACATTCAGTACTTC. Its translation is CASIPGGNIQYF.